Below are 10 T cell receptor beta chains sequenced from a single sample in a study of T cell repertoires in cytomegalovirus infection. TCRdb re-analysed the reads in MiXCR, keeping a single row per CDR3 protein. The sample holds 200,000 to 250,000 distinct CDR3 sequences, roughly two fifths seen once. For these receptors, no antigen is known. The material was CD8+ T cells from cultured PBMCs, obtained from culture after CMV antigen stimulation. These receptors were collected from a human donor in good health (CMV status not recorded). Some clones in this sample may be carry-over from other donors' samples.

This clonotype has more than one count but fewer than ten. The V and J genes are TRBV7-2 and TRBJ2-3; D remains ambiguous. Between the trimmed V and J ends, which lost 5 bases and 5 bases, there was a span of 11 bases. CDR1 is SGHTA, CDR2 FQGNSA, per germline. The CDR3 spans 13 residues. This chain's CDR3 is CASSLSALDTQYF. CDR3 DNA: TGTGCCAGCAGCCTCAGCGCCTTAGATACGCAGTATTTT.

As concerns this clonotype: A read error may account for a junction end that differs from germline. V gene TRBV7-6 combines with J gene TRBJ2-5; 10 bases line up with TRBD1. The CDR3 spans 13 residues. Germline V lookup: CDR1 SGHVS, CDR2 FNYEAQ. The CDR3: CASSPDRGKTQYF. CDR3 bases: TGTGCTAGCAGCCCGGACAGGGGGAAGACCCAGTACTTC.

This clonotype has a handful of counts. The chain joins TRBV15 to TRBJ2-7; D is perhaps TRBD2 (5 bases). The CDR3 is made up of 14 amino acids. Germline values: CDR1 LNHNV, CDR2 YYDKDF (reference sequence). The V gene lost 1 base and the J gene lost 3 bases, with 10 bases spanning the gap. In DNA, the CDR3 is TGTGCCACCAGCAGAGCCGGCCGGGACTACGAGCAGTACTTC. It encodes CATSRAGRDYEQYF. Drawing the rest from reference TRBV15 and TRBJ2-7, the complete variable domain is DAMVIQNPRYQVTQFGKPVTLSCSQTLNHNVMYWYQQKSSQAPKLLFHYYDKDFNNEADTPDNFQSRRPNTSFCFLDIRSPGLGDTAMYLCATSRAGRDYEQYFGPGTRLTVT.

This clonotype occurred a few times. This sequence joins TRBV25-1 and TRBJ2-3; 9 positions match TRBD2. V shed 3 bases and J 2 bases; nucleotides not matched to a gene: 21. CDR3 size: 21 residues. The germline gives CDR1 MGHDK, CDR2 SYGVNS. Here the CDR3 DNA reads TGTGCCAGCAGTGATACTACCCCAAGGCCAACTAGCGGGCTCTTCACAGATACGCAGTATTTT. Translation: CASSDTTPRPTSGLFTDTQYF.

The chain is built from TRBV9 and TRBJ2-7; 7 bases map to TRBD2. The V gene's germline CDR1 is SGDLS and CDR2 YYNGEE. The CDR3 loop spans 14 amino acids. V lost 3 bases and J lost 2; bases outside the gene matches: 5. DNA for the CDR3: TGTGCCAGCAGCGCCGGCAGCGGGGCCTACGAGCAGTACTTC. This gives the protein CASSAGSGAYEQYF.

This clonotype appeared many times. The rearrangement uses TRBV3-1 and TRBJ1-4; TRBD1 agrees at 7 bases. This CDR3 region has 17 residues. Germline V gives CDR1 LGHDT, CDR2 YNNKEL (reference sequence). J lost 4 bases, V lost 0 bases, and 8 bases had no gene match. In DNA, the CDR3 is TGTGCCAGCAGCCAAGAGAGGACAGGAAGGCGTAATGAAAAACTGTTTTTT. Its translation is CASSQERTGRRNEKLFF.

Notes on this clonotype: An end of the junction does not agree with germline; a read error may underlie this. The chain links TRBV7-2 to TRBJ2-2, with 11 positions matching TRBD2. CDR1 SGHTA and CDR2 FQGNSA come from the germline V gene. The length of the CDR3 is 17 residues. The CDR3 loop is CASSLGLAVLNTRELFF. In DNA, the CDR3 is TGTGCCAGCAGCTTGGGACTAGCGGTTTTGAACACCCGGGAGCTGTTTTTT.

J is TRBJ2-5 and V is TRBV9; TRBD2 agrees at 7 bases. CDR3 size: 15 residues. V shed 4 bases and J 3 bases; nucleotides not matched to a gene: 9. CDR1 is SGDLS and CDR2 is YYNGEE in the germline V gene. The CDR3 loop reads CASSPSSGKKETQYF. CDR3 coding DNA: TGTGCCAGCAGCCCCTCAAGCGGGAAAAAAGAGACCCAGTACTTC.

The V gene is TRBV28, the J gene TRBJ2-5; 11 bases fit TRBD2. CDR1 MDHEN and CDR2 SYDVKM come from the germline V gene. This CDR3 contains 16 residues. V lost 4 bases and J lost 3; bases outside the gene matches: 7. CDR3 nucleotides: TGTGCCAGCAGTTATACCGGGACTAGCGGCGAAGAGACCCAGTACTTC. It is translated as CASSYTGTSGEETQYF.

This clonotype was found a few times. The junction and the germline gene differ at one end; a read error may be behind it. The J gene is TRBJ2-5, the V gene TRBV4-1; no clear D gene. In germline, CDR1 is MGHRA, CDR2 YSYEKL. The CDR3 covers 13 residues. The CDR3 DNA sequence: TGTGCCAGCAGCCAAGAACCCCGTAGGACCCAGTACTTC. Its protein product is CASSQEPRRTQYF.